Presented here are 26 T cell receptor beta chains from one specimen sequenced in a study of blood T cells in healthy people across ages. A second about 6 to 12 cycle PCR used barcoded and J-beta primers. TCRdb ran MiXCR on the 5' RACE reads and lists one entry per CDR3 protein. The sample includes over 1.5 million distinct CDR3 sequences, just under 50% seen only once; the top ten take over 2%. Sample: blood. These receptors all come from a woman aged 40 to 49 in good health.

The sample holds a few counts of this clonotype. The J gene is TRBJ1-6, the V gene TRBV4-2; TRBD1 aligns across 7 bases. The CDR3 has 17 amino acids. CDR1 LGHNA and CDR2 YNFKEQ come from the germline V gene. The junction had 12 bases not matched to a gene; V was cut back by 2 bases and J by 8 bases. Here the CDR3 reads CASSQPTGPSFDSPLHF. The CDR3 DNA sequence: TGTGCCAGCAGCCAACCGACAGGGCCCTCTTTCGATTCACCCCTCCACTTT.

Only a few counts were recorded for this clonotype. The chain is built from TRBV4-2 and TRBJ1-2, with D maybe TRBD1 (6 bases). The germline V gene encodes CDR1 LGHNA and CDR2 YNFKEQ. This CDR3 comprises 17 residues. Between the trimmed V and J ends, which lost 2 bases and 4 bases, there was a span of 20 bases. CDR3 sequence reads: CASSQRDKGTGGYGYTF. DNA for the CDR3: TGTGCCAGCAGCCAACGGGACAAGGGGACGGGAGGCTATGGCTACACCTTC.

The J gene is TRBJ2-1, the V gene TRBV20-1; D is possibly TRBD1 or TRBD2 (7 bases each). The J call could be wrong; TRBJ2-7 is a better fit for the DNA end. Germline CDR1 and CDR2: DFQATT and SNEGSKA (reference sequence). CDR3 size: 14 residues. The CDR3, as DNA: TGCAGTGCTACGAGCGGGACAGCCTACAATGAGCAGTACTTC. Its protein product is CSATSGTAYNEQYF.

This chain links TRBV6-2 or TRBV6-3 with TRBJ2-2, with D unresolved. The CDR3 loop spans 14 amino acids. Germline V gives CDR1 MNHEY, CDR2 SVGEGT. The V and J ends lost 3 bases and 3 bases respectively, with 8 bases between them. The CDR3: CASSYQSYTGELFF. The DNA of the CDR3 is TGTGCCAGCAGTTATCAATCGTACACCGGGGAGCTGTTTTTT.

This rearrangement joins TRBV6-5 to TRBJ2-5; TRBD2 is a possible D gene (5 bases). The germline gives CDR1 MNHEY, CDR2 SVGAGI. V lost 5 bases and J 2 bases, leaving 12 bases between the germline ends. The CDR3 consists of 14 residues. In DNA, the CDR3 is TGTGCCAGCAGTAAGACTACGCTTCAAGAGACCCAGTACTTC. Its protein is CASSKTTLQETQYF.

The chain is built from TRBV7-8 and TRBJ2-3; 11 bases line up with TRBD2. CDR3 length: 17 amino acids. In germline, CDR1 is SGHVS, CDR2 FQNEAQ. V was pared by 1 base and J by 4 bases, with 7 bases of the junction left unmatched. The CDR3 coding sequence is TGTGCCAGCAGCTTAGTAGTCACTAGCGGGGGACCAGATACGCAGTATTTT. The encoded protein is CASSLVVTSGGPDTQYF.

This clonotype was picked up a small number of times. The rearrangement joins TRBV4-1 to TRBJ2-3; D is perhaps TRBD2 (6 bases). Trimming pared 5 bases from V and 0 bases from J, leaving 12 bases between. This CDR3 is 15 amino acids long. Germline CDR1 is MGHRA and CDR2 is YSYEKL. CDR3 loop: CASSEGLASTDTQYF. For the CDR3, the DNA is TGCGCCAGCAGCGAGGGGCTAGCGAGCACAGATACGCAGTATTTT.

This rearrangement joins TRBV7-2 to TRBJ1-4; 7 bases align to TRBD1. The junction had 7 bases not matched to a gene; V was cut back by 5 bases and J by 4 bases. CDR1 and CDR2 (germline): SGHTA, FQGNSA. The CDR3 runs to 15 residues. This CDR3 reads CASSLYGTDNEKLFF. Here the CDR3 DNA reads TGTGCCAGCAGCCTATACGGGACAGATAATGAAAAACTGTTTTTT.

The chain employs TRBV5-1 and TRBJ2-7; 8 positions match TRBD2. The trim removed 3 bases at V and 5 bases at J, leaving 16 bases unmatched. CDR3 length: 17 residues. CDR1 is SGHRS, CDR2 YFSETQ, per germline. This CDR3 reads CASSSSPGTSVGDEQYF. CDR3 DNA sequence: TGCGCCAGCAGCTCGAGTCCCGGGACTAGTGTCGGCGACGAGCAGTACTTC.

This chain connects TRBV12-3 or TRBV12-4 to TRBJ2-3; 7 nucleotides align to TRBD2. The J segment lost 0 bases and the V segment lost 4 bases, leaving 4 bases of the junction unmatched. This CDR3 region has 15 residues. This chain's CDR3 is CASSSLSGSTDTQYF. CDR3 nucleotide sequence: TGTGCCAGCAGTTCACTTAGCGGGAGCACAGATACGCAGTATTTT.

V gene TRBV20-1 combines with J gene TRBJ1-1, with 10 bases matching TRBD1. V trimming: 5 bases; J trimming: 4 bases; junction bases outside the gene matches: 10. The CDR3 length is 15 residues. Germline V lookup: CDR1 DFQATT, CDR2 SNEGSKA (reference sequence). The CDR3, as DNA: TGCAGTGCTGGAGGGACAGGGGACTTTGGCACTGAAGCTTTCTTT. Translation gives CSAGGTGDFGTEAFF.

The rearrangement uses TRBV5-1 and TRBJ2-1; weak D call: TRBD1 (5 bases). The J call may be incorrect, as the DNA end agrees better with TRBJ2-7. The CDR3 contains 17 residues. CDR1 and CDR2 (germline): SGHRS, YFSETQ. DNA of the CDR3: TGCGCCAGCAGCTTGTTCGTGCTCGGAGTTTTGGACAATGAGCAGTACTTC. Encoded protein: CASSLFVLGVLDNEQYF.

The rearrangement joins TRBV7-9 to TRBJ2-7; D might be TRBD1 (6 bases). There are 14 residues in the CDR3. CDR1 and CDR2 (germline): SEHNR, FQNEAQ (reference sequence). V was clipped by 4 bases and J by 2 bases, with 12 bases between them. The CDR3 region is CASSSPTGTYEQYF. In DNA, the CDR3 is TGTGCCAGCAGCTCCCCGACAGGAACCTACGAGCAGTACTTC.

This clonotype has just a few counts. This chain uses TRBV5-6 with TRBJ2-5; tentatively, D is TRBD1 or TRBD2 (5 bases each). Per germline, CDR1 SGHDT and CDR2 YYEEEE. The V end was cut by 2 bases, the J end by 4 bases, with 18 bases between. The CDR3 contains 16 residues. CDR3 in amino acids: CASSFSGARRGETQYF. CDR3 sequence (DNA): TGTGCCAGCAGCTTTTCCGGGGCGCGGAGAGGAGAGACCCAGTACTTC.

This clonotype was seen ten or more times. The DNA of the CDR3 is TGTGCCAGCAGCTTGTATCGGAATGAGCAGTTCTTC. It codes for CASSLYRNEQFF. The chain joins TRBV7-2 to TRBJ2-1; D gene unclear. V was pared by 3 bases and J by 7 bases, with 7 bases between. The CDR3 runs 12 residues. The germline V gene has CDR1 SGHTA and CDR2 FQGNSA. Drawing the rest from reference TRBV7-2 and TRBJ2-1, the complete variable domain is GAGVSQSPSNKVTEKGKDVELRCDPISGHTALYWYRQSLGQGLEFLIYFQGNSAPDKSGLPSDRFSAERTGGSVSTLTIQRTQQEDSAVYLCASSLYRNEQFFGPGTRLTVL.

The chain employs TRBV20-1 and TRBJ2-3; maybe TRBD1 (6 bases). The germline V gene has CDR1 DFQATT and CDR2 SNEGSKA (reference sequence). The CDR3 covers 15 residues. Trimming took 3 bases from V and 2 from J, leaving 15 bases between them. This CDR3 is CSARVGRGTTDTQYF. DNA for the CDR3: TGCAGTGCTAGGGTCGGCAGGGGCACCACAGATACGCAGTATTTT.

The V gene is TRBV10-3, the J gene TRBJ2-3; D gene ambiguous. CDR3 size: 16 residues. Germline values: CDR1 ENHRY, CDR2 SYGVKD. Deletions cut 7 bases from V and 4 bases from J, with 21 bases between. For the CDR3, the DNA is TGTGCCATCAAGAACCAGGATCATTCTTGGGCAGATACGCAGTATTTT. Protein: CAIKNQDHSWADTQYF.

The chain has TRBV5-5 and TRBJ1-1; a possible D gene is TRBD1 (6 bases). CDR1 is SGHKS, CDR2 YYEKEE, per germline (reference sequence). This CDR3 has 14 residues. The V end lost 6 bases, the J end lost 5 bases, and 17 bases lay between the germline ends. CDR3 DNA: TGTGCCAGCAAAGCGGGCACAGGGAGAACTGAAGCTTTCTTT. Its translation: CASKAGTGRTEAFF. Variable domain in full (rest from reference TRBV5-5 and TRBJ1-1): DAGVTQSPTHLIKTRGQQVTLRCSPISGHKSVSWYQQVLGQGPQFIFQYYEKEERGRGNFPDRFSARQFPNYSSELNVNALLLGDSALYLCASKAGTGRTEAFFGQGTRLTVV.

The chain carries TRBV29-1 and TRBJ2-1, with 7 bases matching TRBD1. Germline CDR1 reads SQVTM; CDR2 reads ANQGSEA. The CDR3 consists of 13 residues. Unmatched junction bases numbered 9, after V lost 6 bases and J lost 7 bases. The DNA for the CDR3 is TGCAGCGTATACAGGGGCCAGGGTAATGAGCAGTTCTTC. Protein sequence: CSVYRGQGNEQFF.

This clonotype was counted only a few times. V and J are TRBV5-6 and TRBJ2-3, with 7 bases fitting TRBD2. This CDR3 contains 14 residues. With V trimmed by 0 bases and J by 8 bases, 6 bases remained unmatched. Germline CDR1 SGHDT, CDR2 YYEEEE. The CDR3 sequence: CASSLAGGVGTQYF. The CDR3 DNA follows: TGTGCCAGCAGCTTGGCGGGGGGTGTCGGTACGCAGTATTTT.

The chain has TRBV29-1 and TRBJ2-1; 9 bases map to TRBD1. CDR3 size: 17 residues. Trimming removed 3 bases from V and 2 bases from J; junction bases left unmatched: 11. Germline assignment: CDR1 SQVTM and CDR2 ANQGSEA. In DNA, the CDR3 is TGCAGCGTTGAGGACGCCCTCGGACAGGGGCCCTACAATGAGCAGTTCTTC. Protein: CSVEDALGQGPYNEQFF.

This clonotype was observed once. The chain has TRBV19 and TRBJ2-7; D might be TRBD1 or TRBD2, each matching 5 bases. V shed 6 bases and J shed 3 bases, with 12 bases lying between them. The CDR3 contains 13 residues. Germline V gene lookup returns CDR1 LNHDA and CDR2 SQIVND (reference sequence). The CDR3, as DNA: TGTGCCAGTAGAGGGACGGTCGTCTACGAGCAGTACTTC. Translated: CASRGTVVYEQYF.

The J gene is TRBJ2-7, the V gene TRBV7-2, with 12 bases matching TRBD2. The J call is in doubt because the DNA end fits TRBJ2-5 better. CDR1 is SGHTA and CDR2 is FQGNSA in the germline V gene. This CDR3 spans 15 amino acids. This CDR3 reads CASSTGLAGRETQYF. The CDR3, as DNA: TGTGCCAGCAGCACAGGACTAGCGGGAAGAGAGACCCAGTACTTC.

This clonotype has a single count. V gene TRBV6-2 or TRBV6-3 combines with J gene TRBJ1-2; TRBD1 is a possible D gene (6 bases). The CDR3 loop spans 14 amino acids. Per germline, CDR1 MNHEY and CDR2 SVGEGT. V was pared by 6 bases and J by 5 bases, with 16 bases between. This CDR3 is CASRSTGTTYGYTF. DNA for the CDR3: TGTGCCAGCAGGAGCACCGGGACAACGTATGGCTACACCTTC.

This clonotype showed up just a few times. The rearrangement links TRBV6-2 or TRBV6-3 to TRBJ2-7; a possible D gene is TRBD1 (5 bases). The V gene lost 2 bases and the J gene lost 7 bases, with 21 bases spanning the gap. The CDR3 extends over 16 amino acids. The germline CDR1 and CDR2 sequences are MNHEY and SVGEGT. The CDR3 spells CASSYLLSRVSGEQYF. The DNA of the CDR3 is TGTGCCAGCAGTTACCTTTTATCCAGGGTATCGGGTGAGCAGTACTTC.

The chain uses TRBV4-2 and TRBJ2-5, with D possibly matching TRBD1 (7 bases). There are 18 residues in the CDR3. Germline CDR1 is LGHNA and CDR2 is YNFKEQ. Trimming removed 0 bases from V and 5 bases from J, with 22 bases in between. The DNA of the CDR3 is TGTGCCAGCAGCCAAGATATCACAAGCGCAGGGGGGTCGGAGACCCAGTACTTC. This gives the protein CASSQDITSAGGSETQYF.